Listed below are T cell receptor beta chains from one sample, sequenced in a study of blood T cells in healthy people across ages. Each CDR3 protein is one row after TCRdb ran MiXCR on the 5' RACE reads. Of over a million distinct CDR3 sequences listed, approximately 59% are singletons. The source material was blood. All receptors come from a man aged 18-30 years in good health. CDR3s include the opening cysteine and the closing phenylalanine or tryptophan. A D gene is named only where the DNA matches it firmly. Size values are once, few and many counts, or a class for expanded clones, and some rows have none.

clone size	V gene	CDR3 length	D gene	J gene	CDR3 protein	CDR3 DNA
few	TRBV29-1	18	TRBD2	TRBJ2-1	CSLRGTSGGQFSYNEQFF	TGCAGCCTCCGGGGGACTAGCGGGGGACAATTCTCCTACAATGAGCAGTTCTTC
.	TRBV18	12	.	TRBJ2-7	CASSATPREQYF	TGTGCCAGCTCAGCGACTCCCCGCGAGCAGTACTTC
.	TRBV29-1	15	.	TRBJ2-3	CSVDGTQEATDTQYF	TGCAGCGTTGATGGAACCCAGGAGGCCACAGATACGCAGTATTTT
.	TRBV4-2	15	.	TRBJ2-3	CASSPKFWGTDTQYF	TGTGCCAGCAGCCCCAAGTTCTGGGGGACAGATACGCAGTATTTT
.	TRBV24-1	14	TRBD1	TRBJ2-3	CATKGQGGTDTQYF	TGTGCCACCAAGGGACAGGGGGGCACAGATACGCAGTATTTT
.	TRBV3-1	15	TRBD1	TRBJ2-5	CASSHPTDRAATQYF	TGTGCCAGCAGCCACCCAACGGACAGGGCGGCGACCCAGTACTTC
few	TRBV29-1	17	.	TRBJ2-1	CSVAVASGWVGDNEQFF	TGCAGCGTTGCCGTCGCAAGCGGGTGGGTCGGCGACAATGAGCAGTTCTTC
few	TRBV4-1	16	TRBD1	TRBJ2-7	CASSLLPMTGDYEQYF	TGCGCCAGCAGCCTCCTACCGATGACAGGGGACTACGAGCAGTACTTC
.	TRBV10-3	13	.	TRBJ2-1	CAIRSDREGEQFF	TGTGCCATCAGATCGGACAGGGAGGGTGAGCAGTTCTTC
.	TRBV27	15	.	TRBJ2-3	CASSLSLGVTDTQYF	TGTGCCAGCAGTTTATCTCTTGGGGTCACAGATACGCAGTATTTT
many	TRBV13	16	.	TRBJ1-2	CASSLGGAEGNYGYTF	TGTGCCAGCAGCCTGGGGGGGGCCGAAGGGAACTATGGCTACACCTTC
once	TRBV6-1	14	TRBD1	TRBJ2-3	CASSRDRVADTQYF	TGTGCCAGCAGCCGGGACAGGGTCGCAGATACGCAGTATTTT
.	TRBV14	15	TRBD1	TRBJ1-1	CASSFGDRIIPEAFF	TGTGCCAGCAGTTTTGGGGACAGAATCATTCCTGAAGCTTTCTTT
.	TRBV20-1	15	TRBD1	TRBJ2-7	CSARDRDSRSYEQYF	TGCAGTGCTAGAGACCGGGACAGCCGCTCCTACGAGCAGTACTTC
few	TRBV20-1	14	.	TRBJ2-5	CSQWAGGTQETQYF	TGCTCCCAGTGGGCGGGTGGTACCCAAGAGACCCAGTACTTC
.	TRBV4-1	16	.	TRBJ2-1	CASSQLVPRESNEQFF	TGCGCCAGCAGCCAACTAGTCCCCCGGGAGAGCAATGAGCAGTTCTTC
.	TRBV20-1	15	TRBD1	TRBJ2-5	CSACDRAMLQETQYF	TGCAGTGCGTGCGACAGGGCCATGCTCCAAGAGACCCAGTACTTC
.	TRBV20-1	15	TRBD1	TRBJ2-1	CSARAGTEATNEQFF	TGCAGTGCTAGGGCCGGGACAGAGGCGACCAATGAGCAGTTCTTC
.	TRBV27	13	.	TRBJ2-3	CVSMTGGTDTQYF	TGTGTCAGCATGACGGGGGGCACAGATACGCAGTATTTT
once	TRBV5-1	15	.	TRBJ1-6	CASSLGQSYNSPLHF	TGCGCCAGCAGCTTGGGACAGTCTTATAATTCACCCCTCCACTTT
.	TRBV4-3	15	.	TRBJ1-4	CASSQDHGTPEKLFF	TGCGCCAGCAGCCAAGATCACGGTACTCCTGAAAAACTGTTTTTT
.	TRBV7-9	20	TRBD2	TRBJ2-3	CASGHRTETGLAGVPDTQYF	TGTGCCAGCGGACACCGTACCGAAACGGGACTAGCGGGAGTCCCGGATACGCAGTATTTT
.	TRBV24-1	15	.	TRBJ2-2	CATSDPSERAGELFF	TGTGCCACCAGTGATCCCTCTGAAAGGGCCGGGGAGCTGTTTTTT
.	TRBV20-1	17	.	TRBJ1-6	CSAREGAGTPQNSPLHF	TGCAGTGCTAGAGAGGGGGCCGGGACACCCCAAAATTCACCCCTCCACTTT
.	TRBV20-1	15	.	TRBJ1-5	CSAIRTDFSNQPQHF	TGCAGTGCTATCCGGACGGATTTTAGCAATCAGCCCCAGCATTTT
few	TRBV12-3/TRBV12-4	14	.	TRBJ1-2	CASSRSGGHYGYTF	TGTGCCAGCAGCCGAAGCGGGGGCCACTATGGCTACACCTTC
.	TRBV4-1	14	TRBD1	TRBJ1-1	CASSYDRGGTEAFF	TGCGCCAGCAGCTATGACAGGGGCGGCACTGAAGCTTTCTTT
.	TRBV20-1	14	.	TRBJ2-3	CSARVPNRGDTQYF	TGCAGTGCTAGGGTCCCAAACCGTGGGGATACGCAGTATTTT
.	TRBV10-3	15	TRBD2	TRBJ2-5	CAISQLAGGIGEQYF	TGTGCCATCAGCCAACTAGCGGGGGGCATAGGTGAGCAGTACTTC
.	TRBV29-1	14	TRBD1	TRBJ1-2	CSAGSWDRGRGYTF	TGCAGCGCCGGATCGTGGGACAGGGGCAGGGGCTACACCTTC
.	TRBV15	13	TRBD2	TRBJ2-7	CATRGLDRYEQYF	TGTGCCACCAGAGGACTAGATCGCTACGAGCAGTACTTC
.	TRBV20-1	13	TRBD1	TRBJ2-7	CSAPGTGSHEQYF	TGCAGTGCGCCCGGGACAGGGAGCCACGAGCAGTACTTC
.	TRBV4-1	13	.	TRBJ2-1	CASSQIRGREQFF	TGCGCCAGCAGCCAGATCCGGGGCCGAGAGCAGTTCTTC
.	TRBV18	13	.	TRBJ2-3	CASSPQYADTQYF	TGTGCCAGCTCACCACAGTACGCGGATACGCAGTATTTT
.	TRBV6-1	14	.	TRBJ2-3	CASSEVSSTDTQYF	TGTGCCAGCAGTGAAGTGTCGTCCACAGATACGCAGTATTTT
few	TRBV3-1	14	.	TRBJ2-7	CASSQEGGLDEQYF	TGTGCCAGCAGCCAAGAGGGGGGACTGGACGAGCAGTACTTC
.	TRBV3-1	13	.	TRBJ2-3	CASSQVPDGEQYF	TGTGCCAGCAGCCAAGTTCCGGACGGGGAACAGTATTTT
.	TRBV7-9	16	TRBD1	TRBJ2-3	CASSSRGQGAADTQYF	TGTGCCAGCAGCTCGAGAGGACAGGGGGCAGCAGATACGCAGTATTTT
once	TRBV4-1	16	TRBD2	TRBJ2-3	CASSQVLAGPTDTQYF	TGCGCCAGCAGCCAAGTTCTAGCGGGGCCCACAGATACGCAGTATTTT
few	TRBV3-1	15	.	TRBJ2-3	CASSEKDRYTDTQYF	TGTGCCAGCAGCGAAAAGGACAGATACACAGATACGCAGTATTTT
.	TRBV29-1	12	TRBD1	TRBJ2-7	CSTWTGLGEQYF	TGCAGCACTTGGACAGGATTGGGCGAGCAGTACTTC
.	TRBV7-2	15	TRBD2	TRBJ2-7	CASSSVRGTRSEQYF	TGTGCCAGCAGCTCTGTAAGGGGGACTAGAAGCGAGCAGTACTTC
few	TRBV18	13	.	TRBJ2-3	CASSEVHTDTQYF	TGTGCCAGCTCAGAGGTTCACACAGATACGCAGTATTTT
few	TRBV5-1	14	TRBD1	TRBJ1-2	CASRRDRGPDGYTF	TGCGCCAGCCGCCGGGACAGGGGGCCGGATGGCTACACCTTC
few	TRBV4-1	16	.	TRBJ2-3	CASSQVVVGGGDTQYF	TGCGCCAGCAGCCAGGTGGTAGTAGGGGGGGGAGATACGCAGTATTTT
.	TRBV12-3/TRBV12-4	13	TRBD1	TRBJ2-5	CASRPGQAATQYF	TGTGCCAGCAGGCCCGGACAGGCGGCCACCCAGTACTTC
.	TRBV6-1	15	TRBD2	TRBJ2-1	CAVEEGLAFYNEQFF	TGTGCCGTAGAAGAGGGACTAGCGTTTTACAATGAGCAGTTCTTC
.	TRBV6-8	14	.	TRBJ1-5	CASSKQGPDQPQHF	TGTGCCAGCAGTAAACAGGGACCCGATCAGCCCCAGCATTTT